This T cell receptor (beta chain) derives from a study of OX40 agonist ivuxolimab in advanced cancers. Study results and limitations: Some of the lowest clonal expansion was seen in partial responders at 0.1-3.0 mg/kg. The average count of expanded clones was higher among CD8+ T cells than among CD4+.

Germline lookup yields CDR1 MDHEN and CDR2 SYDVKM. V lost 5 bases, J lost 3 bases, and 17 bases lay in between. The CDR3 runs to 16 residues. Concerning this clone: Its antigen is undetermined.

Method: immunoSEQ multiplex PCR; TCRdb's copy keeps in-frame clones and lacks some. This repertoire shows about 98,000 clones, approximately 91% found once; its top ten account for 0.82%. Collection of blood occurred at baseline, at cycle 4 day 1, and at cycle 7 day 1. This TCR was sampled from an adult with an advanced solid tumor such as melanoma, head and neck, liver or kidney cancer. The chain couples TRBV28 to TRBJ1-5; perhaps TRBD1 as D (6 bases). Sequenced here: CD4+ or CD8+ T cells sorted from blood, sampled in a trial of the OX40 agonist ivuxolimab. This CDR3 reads CASSPWGGGDNQPQHF. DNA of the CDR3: TGTGCCAGCAGTCCCTGGGGAGGGGGGGACAATCAGCCCCAGCATTTT.